The 8 T cell receptor beta chains reported below all come from one sample, sequenced in a study of blood T cell repertoires in COVID-19. Clones were read by immunoSEQ multiplex PCR, and TCRdb kept only the in-frame ones, dropping some. The repertoire consists of roughly 130,000 clones, with 84% occurring once and the leading ten covering 10% to 15%. The sample was peripheral blood. The receptors here all came from a woman aged 55-70 years with acute or convalescent COVID-19.

This clone was counted a single time. The chain couples TRBV10-3 to TRBJ1-5; D remains unclear. The V end was cut by 0 bases, the J end by 5 bases, with 5 bases between. Germline values: CDR1 ENHRY, CDR2 SYGVKD. The CDR3 covers 13 residues. The CDR3 here is CAISESVDQPQHF. The CDR3, as DNA: TGTGCCATCAGTGAGTCGGTAGATCAGCCCCAGCATTTT.

The chain combines TRBV10-3 with TRBJ2-3; 12 bases align to TRBD2. The CDR3 totals 16 residues. V lost 9 bases and J lost 0; bases outside the gene matches: 7. Germline V gene lookup returns CDR1 ENHRY and CDR2 SYGVKD. The CDR3 loop reads CAINTGTSGSTDTQYF. For the CDR3, the DNA is TGTGCCATAAATACCGGGACTAGCGGGAGCACAGATACGCAGTATTTT.

This chain joins TRBV19 and TRBJ1-5, with 10 bases lining up with TRBD1. The CDR3 has 17 amino acids. Germline V lookup: CDR1 LNHDA, CDR2 SQIVND (reference sequence). V was pared by 1 base and J by 3 bases, with 6 bases of the junction left unmatched. CDR3 DNA sequence: TGTGCCAGTAGTATAGGTTCCGGGACAGGGGTCAATCAGCCCCAGCATTTT. Translated, it gives CASSIGSGTGVNQPQHF.

This clone has more than one count but fewer than ten. The chain links TRBV7-2 to TRBJ1-1; the D is unclear. Trimming took off 7 bases at V and 7 bases at J, with 16 bases between the two ends. Germline CDR1 reads SGHTA; CDR2 reads FQGNSA. There are 13 residues in the CDR3. CDR3 in amino acids: CASNRGGGFEAFF. The DNA for the CDR3 is TGTGCCAGCAACCGAGGTGGTGGGTTTGAAGCTTTCTTT.

This rearrangement joins TRBV19 to TRBJ2-5; the D is unclear. V was cut by 2 bases and J by 1 base, with 8 bases left in between. This CDR3 is 14 amino acids long. Germline-derived CDR1 and CDR2 are LNHDA and SQIVND (reference sequence). CDR3 bases: TGTGCCAGTAGTATATCGGTCGGCCAAGAGACCCAGTACTTC. This encodes CASSISVGQETQYF.

This clone was recorded only once. The V and J genes are TRBV10-2 and TRBJ1-5; tentative D call: TRBD1 (5 bases). The CDR3 consists of 14 residues. Trimming cost V 8 bases and J 3 bases, with 14 bases left between them. Germline CDR1 reads WSHSY; CDR2 reads SAAADI. CDR3: CASRGVSLNQPQHF. The CDR3 region has the DNA TGCGCCAGCCGGGGGGTCAGCCTCAATCAGCCCCAGCATTTT.

This chain joins TRBV7-2 and TRBJ1-2; 8 positions agree with TRBD1. With V trimmed by 2 bases and J by 8 bases, 4 bases remained unmatched. Germline V CDR1 and CDR2: SGHTA, FQGNSA. CDR3 length: 13 residues. The CDR3 region has the DNA TGTGCCAGCAGCTTATACGGGGACAGGGGCTACACCTTC. Protein: CASSLYGDRGYTF.

The V call is TRBV12-5, the J call TRBJ1-5; TRBD1 aligns across 7 bases. This CDR3 is built from 14 residues. J lost 2 bases, V lost 5 bases, and 3 bases had no gene match. CDR1 LGHNT and CDR2 FRNRAP come from the germline V gene. CDR3 sequence: CASGTQGGNQPQHF. CDR3 coding DNA: TGTGCTAGTGGTACCCAGGGGGGCAATCAGCCCCAGCATTTT.